This T cell receptor (beta chain) was captured by sequencing in a study of T cells of healthy individuals. This CDR3 is 13 amino acids long. V was clipped by 7 bases and J by 8 bases; unmatched bases: 6. The germline V gene encodes CDR1 SGHRS and CDR2 YFSETQ. Via MiXCR, TCRdb re-called the 5' RACE reads, giving one row per CDR3 protein. The data contain 90,000 to 100,000 distinct CDR3 sequences, under 20% of them seen just once; the ten biggest clones take up 6.2%. The chain is built from TRBV5-1 and TRBJ2-1; 10 nucleotides match TRBD2. The sequence came from a human donor in good health. In DNA form, the CDR3 reads TGCGCCAGCGAGCGGGAGGGCTGCGATGAGCAGTTCTTC. Translated: CASEREGCDEQFF. The full variable domain, in which reference TRBV5-1 and TRBJ2-1 provide the parts outside the CDR3, is KAGVTQTPRYLIKTRGQQVTLSCSPISGHRSVSWYQQTPGQGLQFLFEYFSETQRNKGNFPGRFSGRQFSNSRSEMNVSTLELGDSALYLCASEREGCDEQFFGPGTRLTVL.